The next 19 T cell receptor beta chains were all read from a single sample in a study of cytomegalovirus exposure and HLA in healthy donors. Vbeta (60) and Jbeta (13) primers were used in the PCR. Clones were read by immunoSEQ multiplex PCR, and TCRdb kept only the in-frame ones, dropping some. This sample's table reports about 77,000 clones. The material sequenced was PBMCs. Every receptor here comes from a man between 45 and 60 years old in good health and CMV-seropositive.

The chain uses TRBV15 and TRBJ2-1; 10 nucleotides line up with TRBD2. V lost 0 bases to trimming and J lost 6 bases; unmatched junction nucleotides: 11. This CDR3 is built from 18 residues. Germline loops: CDR1 LNHNV, CDR2 YYDKDF (reference sequence). The CDR3 nucleotides are TGTGCCACCAGCAGAGATCGTCGAGCGGGGGGGCCGGGCAATGAGCAGTTCTTC. Protein sequence: CATSRDRRAGGPGNEQFF.

The V and J genes are TRBV30 and TRBJ1-3; tentative D call: TRBD1 (5 bases). This CDR3 spans 13 amino acids. CDR1 and CDR2 (germline): GTSNPN, SVGIG (reference sequence). The V gene lost 2 bases and the J gene lost 4 bases, with 9 bases spanning the gap. In DNA form, the CDR3 reads TGTGCCTGGAGTCAGGAGGGGGGAAACACCATATATTTT. This translates into CAWSQEGGNTIYF.

The chain links TRBV5-1 to TRBJ1-6, with 7 bases aligning to TRBD1. The CDR3 is made up of 17 amino acids. Trimming cost V 1 base and J 10 bases; bases outside gene matches: 14. Germline values: CDR1 SGHRS, CDR2 YFSETQ. CDR3 bases: TGCGCCAGCAGCTTGAGTGGTCCCGACAGGGTCCGCTCACCCCTCCACTTT. Protein product: CASSLSGPDRVRSPLHF. The full variable domain, in which reference TRBV5-1 and TRBJ1-6 provide the parts outside the CDR3, is KAGVTQTPRYLIKTRGQQVTLSCSPISGHRSVSWYQQTPGQGLQFLFEYFSETQRNKGNFPGRFSGRQFSNSRSEMNVSTLELGDSALYLCASSLSGPDRVRSPLHFGNGTRLTVT.

The genes are TRBV5-4 and TRBJ2-5; a weak D match, TRBD1 (6 bases). Germline lookup yields CDR1 SGHNT and CDR2 YYREEE (reference sequence). V was pared by 0 bases and J by 3 bases, with 9 bases between. The CDR3 totals 14 residues. Here the CDR3 DNA reads TGTGCCAGCAGCTTGGCGGCAGGGGAAGAGACCCAGTACTTC. Translated: CASSLAAGEETQYF.

This rearrangement joins TRBV30 to TRBJ2-2; D is perhaps TRBD2 (5 bases). Trimming removed 0 bases from V and 5 bases from J, with 7 bases in between. Germline CDR1 GTSNPN, CDR2 SVGIG (reference sequence). This CDR3 region has 13 residues. CDR3 bases: TGTGCCTGGAGTGTACCGGGAACCGGGGAGCTGTTTTTT. It translates to CAWSVPGTGELFF.

This rearrangement joins TRBV5-6 to TRBJ2-7; D is uncertain. CDR1 is SGHDT, CDR2 YYEEEE, per germline. This CDR3 spans 15 amino acids. Trimming removed 0 bases from V and 3 bases from J, with 13 bases in between. CDR3 amino acids: CASSLGFQAFYEQYV. In nucleotides, the CDR3 is TGTGCCAGCAGCTTGGGGTTCCAGGCCTTCTACGAGCAGTACGTC.

The chain's CDR3 is CASSWDATVNYGYTF. Here the CDR3 DNA reads TGCGCCAGCAGCTGGGATGCGACAGTAAACTATGGCTACACCTTC. J is TRBJ1-2 and V is TRBV5-1, with a possible D match to TRBD1 (5 bases). The CDR3 totals 15 residues. In germline, CDR1 is SGHRS, CDR2 YFSETQ. The ends were cut back, 3 bases at V and 2 bases at J, with 14 bases in the middle.

In the case of this clone: One end of the junction does not line up with germline, which may come from a read error. The chain employs TRBV4-1 and TRBJ2-5; D is undetermined. The V gene's germline CDR1 is MGHRA and CDR2 YSYEKL. CDR3 size: 13 residues. CDR3 protein: CASSRSVGETQYF. CDR3 coding DNA: TGTGCCAGCAGCCGAAGCGTTGGTGAGACCCAGTACTTC.

V usage is TRBV13 and J usage is TRBJ1-2; D gene uncertain. Germline assignment: CDR1 PRHDT and CDR2 FYEKMQ (reference sequence). With 5 bases removed from V and 0 bases from J, the gap between germline ends came to 16 bases. This CDR3 is built from 16 residues. CDR3 DNA sequence: TGTGCCAGCAGCACCCCCCGGGAGACTACTAACTATGGCTACACCTTC. It translates to CASSTPRETTNYGYTF.

This sequence joins TRBV6-6 and TRBJ1-2, with D maybe TRBD1 (5 bases). V lost 4 bases and J lost 8, with 11 bases in between. The CDR3 is 12 amino acids. CDR1 is MNHNY and CDR2 is SVGAGI in the germline V gene (reference sequence). DNA of the CDR3: TGTGCCAGCAGTTCTGGGGCTCTGGGCTACACCTTC. Protein product: CASSSGALGYTF.

V is TRBV28 and J is TRBJ1-5, with D unclear. This CDR3 comprises 15 residues. The ends were cut back, 5 bases at V and 0 bases at J, with 11 bases in the middle. Looked up from germline, CDR1 is MDHEN and CDR2 is SYDVKM. The CDR3 is CASSPLGISNQPQHF. The CDR3 DNA is TGTGCCAGCAGTCCCCTCGGTATTAGCAATCAGCCCCAGCATTTT.

The chain uses TRBV18 and TRBJ1-1; 7 nucleotides align to TRBD1. The CDR3 loop spans 14 amino acids. The ends lost 3 bases at V and 3 bases at J; junction bases unmatched: 4. Germline values: CDR1 KGHSH, CDR2 LQKENI. CDR3 amino acids: CASSPGQTYTEAFF. DNA of the CDR3: TGTGCCAGCTCACCGGGACAGACCTACACTGAAGCTTTCTTT.

The genes are TRBV5-1 and TRBJ2-2; D gene uncertain. Germline lookup yields CDR1 SGHRS and CDR2 YFSETQ. V lost 1 base to trimming and J lost 7 bases, with 11 bases between them. The length of the CDR3 is 14 residues. The CDR3 sequence: CASSLSRVDGELFF. CDR3 nucleotide sequence: TGCGCCAGCAGCTTGTCACGGGTGGACGGGGAGCTGTTTTTT.

V usage is TRBV6-1 and J usage is TRBJ1-2; weak D call: TRBD1 (6 bases). V lost 5 bases, J lost 1 base, and 14 bases lay in between. The CDR3 contains 15 residues. Germline V gene data show CDR1 as MNHNS and CDR2 as SASEGT. CDR3 sequence reads: CASSQKGVGNYGYTF. CDR3 nucleotides: TGTGCCAGCAGTCAAAAGGGGGTGGGTAACTATGGCTACACCTTC.

The chain joins TRBV5-6 to TRBJ2-5; D is perhaps TRBD1 (6 bases). The V and J ends lost 4 bases and 4 bases respectively, with 11 bases between them. CDR1 is SGHDT and CDR2 is YYEEEE in the germline V gene. CDR3 length: 13 amino acids. The CDR3 region has the DNA TGTGCCAGCAGCGACACAGGGTCAGAGACCCAGTACTTC. Residues: CASSDTGSETQYF.

The chain couples TRBV4-1 to TRBJ2-5; TRBD2 agrees at 7 bases. CDR1 is MGHRA and CDR2 is YSYEKL in the germline V gene. After removal of 0 bases from V and 2 bases from J, the junction contained 9 bases not matched to a gene. The CDR3 runs 17 residues. CDR3 amino acids: CASSQERGRARQETQYF. CDR3 in DNA: TGCGCCAGCAGCCAAGAGCGAGGGAGGGCTCGTCAAGAGACCCAGTACTTC.

The chain combines TRBV27 with TRBJ2-7, with 14 positions matching TRBD2. Germline V gene data show CDR1 as MNHEY and CDR2 as SMNVEV (reference sequence). The CDR3 is 14 amino acids. V dropped 6 bases and J dropped 3; count of bases not matched to a gene: 1. In nucleotides, the CDR3 is TGTGCCAGCAGGGGGACTAGCGGGAGCTACGAGCAGTACTTC. It translates to CASRGTSGSYEQYF.

The gene calls are TRBV5-1 and TRBJ2-3; TRBD2 might be the D (6 bases). Trimming removed 3 bases from V and 1 base from J, with 12 bases in between. Looked up from germline, CDR1 is SGHRS and CDR2 is YFSETQ. The CDR3 is 15 amino acids. The CDR3 DNA follows: TGCGCCAGCAGCTCGACTAGTACCCGCACAGATACGCAGTATTTT. This translates into CASSSTSTRTDTQYF.

J is TRBJ2-7 and V is TRBV19; 10 bases match TRBD1. Germline assignment: CDR1 LNHDA and CDR2 SQIVND (reference sequence). The ends lost 0 bases at V and 6 bases at J; junction bases unmatched: 5. The CDR3 has 15 residues. Here the CDR3 reads CASSIDFGTGVEQYF. DNA for the CDR3: TGTGCCAGTAGTATAGATTTCGGGACAGGGGTCGAGCAGTACTTC.